This T cell receptor (beta chain) was identified during a study of graft-versus-host responses after intestinal transplantation. Assay: immunoSEQ multiplex PCR; the TCRdb copy retains only in-frame clones and omits some. Of approximately 100,000 clones in the sample, roughly 93% were seen once. V trimming: 4 bases; J trimming: 6 bases; junction bases outside the gene matches: 6. Looked up from germline, CDR1 is MNHEY and CDR2 is SVGAGI. The CDR3 totals 15 residues. Findings of the study overall: The marrow of recipients harbored GvH clones, and ileum or blood showed some of them first. Allografts of patients with graft-donor T cell macrochimerism showed high graft-versus-host to host-versus-graft clone ratios.

A note on this clone: Its antigen is not identified.

Sequencing used unstimulated CD8+ T cells sorted from spleen or lymph node cells, obtained before intestinal transplant. This TCR was sampled from a human donor who received an intestinal transplant. The V and J genes are TRBV6-5 and TRBJ2-1, with 10 positions matching TRBD2. CDR3 in DNA: TGTGCCAGCAGTTCCGCAGCGGGGGGGCCCAATGAGCAGTTCTTC. Its translation is CASSSAAGGPNEQFF.